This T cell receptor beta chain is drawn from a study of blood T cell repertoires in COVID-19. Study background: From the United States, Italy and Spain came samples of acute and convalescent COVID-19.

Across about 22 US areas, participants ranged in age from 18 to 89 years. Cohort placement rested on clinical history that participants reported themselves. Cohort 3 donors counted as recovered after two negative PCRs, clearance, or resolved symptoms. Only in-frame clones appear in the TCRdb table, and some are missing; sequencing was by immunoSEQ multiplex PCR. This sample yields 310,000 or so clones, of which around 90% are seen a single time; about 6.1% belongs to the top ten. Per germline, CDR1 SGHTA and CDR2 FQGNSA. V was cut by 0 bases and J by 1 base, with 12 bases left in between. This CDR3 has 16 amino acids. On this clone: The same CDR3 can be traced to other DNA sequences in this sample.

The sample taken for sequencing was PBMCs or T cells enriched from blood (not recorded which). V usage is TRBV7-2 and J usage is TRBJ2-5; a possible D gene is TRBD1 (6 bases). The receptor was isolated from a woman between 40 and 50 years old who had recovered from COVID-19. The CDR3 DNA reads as TGTGCCAGCAGCTTAGCTCCTACAGGGCCCCAAGAGACCCAGTACTTC. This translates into CASSLAPTGPQETQYF.